One and the same sample provided the 16 T cell receptor beta chains below, sequenced in a study of long-term antiretroviral therapy in people with HIV. A v3.0 immunoSEQ assay was performed at survey level. Clones were read by immunoSEQ multiplex PCR, and TCRdb kept only the in-frame ones, dropping some. The table records around 19,000 clones, around nine tenths of them present only once. Sequenced here: unsorted PBMCs, sampled 4.4 years before starting antiretroviral therapy. The receptors originated from a woman aged 25 to 39 with HIV.

The chain recombines TRBV4-1 with TRBJ2-7; D ambiguous. Germline V gene sequence: CDR1 MGHRA, CDR2 YSYEKL. There are 13 residues in the CDR3. V lost 0 bases, J lost 4 bases, and 7 bases lay in between. CDR3 residues: CASSQERRYEQYF. The CDR3 nucleotides read TGCGCCAGCAGCCAAGAGAGGCGATACGAGCAGTACTTC.

The sample holds a few counts of this clone. The chain uses TRBV2 and TRBJ1-1, with 8 bases that match TRBD1. The CDR3 is 13 amino acids. Trimming at V came to 10 bases and at J to 1 base, leaving 5 bases not matched to a gene. Germline CDR1 SNHLY, CDR2 FYNNEI. The CDR3 bases are TGTGCCACGACAGGGGAGAGGAACACTGAAGCTTTCTTT. This encodes CATTGERNTEAFF.

The chain has TRBV7-3 and TRBJ1-2; the D gene is possibly TRBD1 (5 bases). Germline CDR1 is SGHTA and CDR2 is FQGTGA. The length of the CDR3 is 13 residues. With 2 bases removed from V and 6 bases from J, the gap between germline ends came to 10 bases. The CDR3 reads CASSLVRGDGYTF. CDR3 nucleotides: TGTGCCAGCAGCTTAGTGAGAGGGGATGGCTACACCTTC. The full variable domain, with the rest looked up from reference TRBV7-3 and TRBJ1-2, is GAGVSQTPSNKVTEKGKYVELRCDPISGHTALYWYRQSLGQGPEFLIYFQGTGAADDSGLPNDRFFAVRPEGSVSTLKIQRTERGDSAVYLCASSLVRGDGYTFGSGTRLTVV.

The CDR3 nucleotides read TGCGCCAGCAGCTTGGGGCAATCGAACACTGAAGCTTTCTTT. The encoded protein is CASSLGQSNTEAFF. The rearrangement joins TRBV5-1 to TRBJ1-1, with no clear D. The germline V gene has CDR1 SGHRS and CDR2 YFSETQ. The germline V and J ends were trimmed by 0 bases and 1 base, with 7 bases remaining between them. The CDR3 is made up of 14 amino acids.

The chain recombines TRBV2 with TRBJ1-2; 9 nucleotides agree with TRBD1. The CDR3 totals 13 residues. Looked up from germline, CDR1 is SNHLY and CDR2 is FYNNEI. The V gene end was trimmed by 6 bases and the J gene end by 6 bases; junction bases not matched to a gene: 5. As DNA, the CDR3 is TGTGCCAGCAGGCCCGGGACAGGGAATGGCTACACCTTC. Translated, it gives CASRPGTGNGYTF.

This clone was picked up one time. The chain carries TRBV11-2 and TRBJ2-2; D might be TRBD1 or TRBD2, each matching 6 bases. The germline gives CDR1 SGHAT, CDR2 FQNNGV. V lost 2 bases to trimming and J lost 6 bases, with 16 bases between them. This CDR3 comprises 16 residues. CDR3 amino acids: CASSLPGAGWSGELFF. The CDR3 DNA reads as TGTGCCAGCAGCTTACCGGGGGCAGGGTGGTCCGGGGAGCTGTTTTTT.

The count of this clone is one. The V and J genes are TRBV9 and TRBJ2-7, with 7 bases lining up with TRBD1. Germline V CDR1 and CDR2: SGDLS, YYNGEE. Unmatched junction bases numbered 12, after V lost 0 bases and J lost 0 bases. The CDR3 covers 18 residues. DNA of the CDR3: TGTGCCAGCAGCGTAGACCCCGCAGGGGGTCCCCGCTCCTACGAGCAGTACTTC. This encodes CASSVDPAGGPRSYEQYF.

This chain joins TRBV27 and TRBJ2-7; D not certain. Trimming stripped 5 bases from V and 3 bases from J, with 17 bases between. Germline V gives CDR1 MNHEY, CDR2 SMNVEV (reference sequence). CDR3 length: 15 residues. DNA for the CDR3: TGTGCCAGCAGTCCCCAAGGCCTTAGTCTCTACGAGCAGTACTTC. Translation gives CASSPQGLSLYEQYF.

The V call is TRBV14, the J call TRBJ2-7; D is uncertain. Per the germline V gene, CDR1 is SGHDN and CDR2 is FVKESK. The CDR3 consists of 13 residues. V was trimmed by 1 base and J by 8 bases, leaving 12 bases between them. In nucleotides, the CDR3 is TGTGCCAGCAGCCAAGGTCCCTTGTACAAGCAGTACTTC. Encoded protein: CASSQGPLYKQYF.

The chain joins TRBV7-9 to TRBJ2-1, with TRBD1 matching 7 bases. This CDR3 contains 15 residues. CDR1 and CDR2 (germline): SEHNR, FQNEAQ (reference sequence). The junction had 6 bases not matched to a gene; V was cut back by 3 bases and J by 4 bases. This CDR3 is CASSFRQGGYNEQFF. Here the CDR3 DNA reads TGTGCCAGCAGCTTCAGACAGGGTGGGTACAATGAGCAGTTCTTC.

The chain uses TRBV19 and TRBJ1-4; D is unclear. The CDR3 has 17 amino acids. Germline V gene sequence: CDR1 LNHDA, CDR2 SQIVND (reference sequence). Deletions cut 6 bases from V and 0 bases from J, with 17 bases between. The CDR3 DNA reads as TGTGCCAGTAGACCAGAACCCCCCACTGCAACTAATGAAAAACTGTTTTTT. This gives the protein CASRPEPPTATNEKLFF.

This chain connects TRBV27 to TRBJ1-2, with no clear D. The CDR3 runs 13 residues. Germline V gene data show CDR1 as MNHEY and CDR2 as SMNVEV (reference sequence). With 5 bases removed from V and 5 bases from J, the gap between germline ends came to 12 bases. In DNA form, the CDR3 reads TGTGCCAGCAGTGGCAGCGTTATATATGGCTACACCTTC. Translation gives CASSGSVIYGYTF.

V and J are TRBV2 and TRBJ2-7; D is possibly TRBD2 (6 bases). Germline V CDR1 and CDR2: SNHLY, FYNNEI. Trimming took 6 bases from V and 7 from J, leaving 13 bases between them. CDR3 length: 12 residues. The CDR3 here is CASREGMGEQYF. CDR3 in DNA: TGTGCCAGCAGGGAGGGGATGGGAGAGCAGTACTTC.

The chain is built from TRBV27 and TRBJ2-1; D unclear. V was pared by 5 bases and J by 6 bases, with 17 bases between. Germline loops: CDR1 MNHEY, CDR2 SMNVEV (reference sequence). The CDR3 consists of 15 residues. In DNA, the CDR3 is TGTGCCAGCAGTCCGACAAGACTGGGCCTCAATGAGCAGTTCTTC. Encoded protein: CASSPTRLGLNEQFF.

The chain combines TRBV7-7 with TRBJ2-2, with D possibly TRBD1 on 5 matching bases. This CDR3 is built from 13 residues. The germline gives CDR1 SSHAT, CDR2 FNYEAQ (reference sequence). Between the trimmed V and J ends, which lost 4 bases and 6 bases, there was a span of 9 bases. Written as DNA, the CDR3 is TGTGCCAGCAGCTCCAGGGTATCCGGGGAGCTGTTTTTT. Translating it yields CASSSRVSGELFF.

The chain combines TRBV28 with TRBJ1-1, with D perhaps TRBD1 (6 bases). Germline CDR1 is MDHEN and CDR2 is SYDVKM. The germline V and J ends were trimmed by 3 bases and 7 bases, with 6 bases remaining between them. CDR3 length equals 11 residues. The CDR3 DNA reads TGTGCCAGCAGTTTGACAGGTGAAGCTTTCTTT. Amino acid sequence: CASSLTGEAFF.